There are a few counts of the clone carrying this T cell receptor beta chain. V was pared by 4 bases and J by 5 bases, with 16 bases of the junction left unmatched. CDR1 and CDR2 (germline): LGHNA, YSLEER. This CDR3 has 17 amino acids. TCRbeta library preparation incorporated unique molecular identifiers. TCRdb independently ran MiXCR on the PCR reads; one entry per CDR3 protein. The sample has some 520,000 distinct CDR3 sequences, about 30% seen once. The entry originates in a study of T-cell reconstitution after alpha-beta-depleted transplantation in children. This sequence was found in a human donor who donated a stem cell graft to a child with aplastic anemia. This rearrangement joins TRBV4-3 to TRBJ2-5, with 7 bases lining up with TRBD1. The sample in question was PBMCs from the stem cell graft donor, obtained from the stem cell graft. The DNA of the CDR3 is TGCGCCAGCAGCCCAACCCTCCGACAGGGCTGGGGGGAGACCCAGTACTTC. It translates to CASSPTLRQGWGETQYF.